This T cell receptor beta chain stems from a study of shared clonotypes between healthy human individuals. On the study more broadly: Contributing individuals were a couple of females and three males aged 18 to 49. Notes on the study in general: Naive CD4 clonotypes were shared across a handful of donors at about 5.2%.

CD45RO negativity and positive selection for CCR7 defined naive CD8 cells, a population that excluded terminally differentiated effector memory CD45RA+ cells. All participating donors were Caucasian adults from Nashville, Tennessee. Germline V gene data show CDR1 as SNHLY and CDR2 as FYNNEI. This CDR3 is built from 12 residues. V was trimmed by 8 bases and J by 6 bases, leaving 14 bases between them. With respect to this clone: Its target is unknown.

Using immunoSEQ multiplex PCR, the repertoire was profiled, and TCRdb retains in-frame clones only, with some absent. The sample consists of roughly 810,000 clones, around 96% of them appearing once. The sample consisted of naive CD8+ T cells sorted from blood. This rearrangement joins TRBV2 to TRBJ2-7; D is unclear. The sequence was collected from a man in his thirties or forties in good health. CDR3 loop: CASEERATEQYF. The CDR3 coding sequence is TGTGCCAGCGAGGAACGGGCTACCGAGCAGTACTTC. Using reference TRBV2 and TRBJ2-7 for the parts outside the CDR3, the full variable domain is EPEVTQTPSHQVTQMGQEVILRCVPISNHLYFYWYRQILGQKVEFLVSFYNNEISEKSEIFDDQFSVERPDGSNFTLKIRSTKLEDSAMYFCASEERATEQYFGPGTRLTVT.